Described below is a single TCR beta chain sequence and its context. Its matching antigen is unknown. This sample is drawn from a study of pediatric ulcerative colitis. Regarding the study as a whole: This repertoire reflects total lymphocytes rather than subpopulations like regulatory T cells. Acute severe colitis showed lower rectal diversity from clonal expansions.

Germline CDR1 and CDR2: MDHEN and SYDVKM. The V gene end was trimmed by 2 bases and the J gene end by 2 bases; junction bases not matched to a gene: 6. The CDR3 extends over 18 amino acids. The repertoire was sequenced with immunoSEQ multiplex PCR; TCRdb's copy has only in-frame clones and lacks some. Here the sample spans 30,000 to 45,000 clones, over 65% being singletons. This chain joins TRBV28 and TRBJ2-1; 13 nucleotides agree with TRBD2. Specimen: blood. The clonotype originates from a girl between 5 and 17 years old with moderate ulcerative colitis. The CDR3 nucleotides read TGTGCCAGCAGTTTAAGGGGACTAGCGGGGTTTGCCTACAATGAGCAGTTCTTC. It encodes CASSLRGLAGFAYNEQFF.